Shown below are 18 T cell receptor beta chains from a single sample sequenced in a study of T cell repertoires in aging, cancer and after chemotherapy. TCR beta rearrangements were amplified from peripheral blood genomic DNA. TRB rearrangements spanning V, D and J were amplified using mixed TRB-A/B primers. In TCRdb, the multiplex PCR reads were re-called with MiXCR into one record per CDR3 protein. Counted here are 6,500 to 9,500 distinct CDR3 sequences, about 25% occurring once; the ten biggest clones make up roughly 2.7%. Source material: blood. These TCRs come from a human donor with a blood cancer.

This clonotype was picked up many times. This chain connects TRBV13 to TRBJ1-1, with D unresolved. This CDR3 contains 21 residues. The germline V and J ends were trimmed by 3 bases and 0 bases, with 29 bases remaining between them. The germline V gene encodes CDR1 PRHDT and CDR2 FYEKMQ (reference sequence). CDR3 DNA sequence: TGTGCCAGCAGCTTTCTTACCCCAGTGGGTCCCCTAGATTTGGTGAACACTGAAGCTTTCTTT. Protein product: CASSFLTPVGPLDLVNTEAFF.

In this sample, this clonotype is medium-sized. The CDR3 nucleotides read TGTGCCAGCAGTCACCGCCTGGGACAGGGGTGGTACGAGCAGTACTTC. Protein: CASSHRLGQGWYEQYF. This sequence joins TRBV6-5 and TRBJ2-7, with 10 nucleotides matching TRBD1. The ends lost 5 bases at V and 4 bases at J; junction bases unmatched: 11. Per germline, CDR1 MNHEY and CDR2 SVGAGI. The CDR3 consists of 16 residues.

The chain carries TRBV19 and TRBJ2-1, with 7 bases matching TRBD1. The CDR3 runs to 14 residues. Germline V CDR1 and CDR2: LNHDA, SQIVND (reference sequence). The CDR3 loop reads CASGDSGGADTQFF. CDR3 bases: TGTGCAAGTGGGGACAGCGGTGGCGCAGATACGCAGTTCTTC. Combining the CDR3 with reference TRBV19 and TRBJ2-1 gives the whole variable domain DGGITQSPKYLFRKEGQNVTLSCEQNLNHDAMYWYRQDPGQGLRLIYYSQIVNDFQKGDIAEGYSVSREKKESFPLTVTSAQKNPTAFYLCASGDSGGADTQFFGPGTRLTVL.

This chain links TRBV7-9 with TRBJ1-2; 10 nucleotides match TRBD1. From germline, CDR1 is SEHNR and CDR2 FQNEAQ (reference sequence). Unmatched junction bases numbered 6, after V lost 4 bases and J lost 7 bases. The CDR3 has 14 residues. CDR3 nucleotide sequence: TGTGCCAGCAGCTCGGCCGGGACAGGGGCTGGCTACACCTTC. It translates to CASSSAGTGAGYTF.

The rearrangement uses TRBV20-1 and TRBJ1-1; 10 positions match TRBD1. The V and J ends lost 6 bases and 4 bases, in that order; junction bases with no gene match: 8. This CDR3 is 14 amino acids long. Germline V CDR1 and CDR2: DFQATT, SNEGSKA (reference sequence). CDR3 sequence (DNA): TGCAGTGCAACCCGACAGGGGGCGGGCACTGAAGCTTTCTTT. As protein: CSATRQGAGTEAFF.

On this clonotype: A read error may be the cause here, since a much bigger clone is one base away. The chain recombines TRBV5-6 with TRBJ2-7, with 13 bases matching TRBD2. The V and J ends lost 4 bases and 6 bases, in that order; junction bases with no gene match: 19. CDR3 length equals 19 residues. Per germline, CDR1 SGHDT and CDR2 YYEEEE. In DNA form, the CDR3 reads TGTGCCAGCAGCACCCAGAGGGGGCTCCGGACTAGCGGGGGTGGCGAGCAGTACTTC. Translating gives CASSTQRGLRTSGGGEQYF.

The chain combines TRBV7-2 with TRBJ2-3, with D tentatively TRBD1 (5 bases). The CDR3 runs to 15 residues. V was clipped by 2 bases and J by 3 bases, with 12 bases between them. CDR1 SGHTA and CDR2 FQGNSA come from the germline V gene. The CDR3 is CASSLSPGPTDTQYF. The CDR3, as DNA: TGTGCCAGCAGCTTATCCCCAGGGCCAACAGATACGCAGTATTTT.

In this sample, this clonotype is medium-sized (0.01 to 0.1%). The chain joins TRBV19 to TRBJ1-5, with 11 nucleotides matching TRBD1. J lost 9 bases, V lost 3 bases, and 10 bases had no gene match. Germline loops: CDR1 LNHDA, CDR2 SQIVND (reference sequence). The CDR3 sequence is 16 residues long. DNA for the CDR3: TGTGCCAGTAGTATGGGGCCAGGGGACAGGGGGAGGCCCCAGCATTTT. Translated: CASSMGPGDRGRPQHF.

The genes are TRBV10-3 and TRBJ1-2; D unresolved. CDR3 length: 11 residues. V was clipped by 6 bases and J by 6 bases, with 8 bases between them. Germline CDR1 reads ENHRY; CDR2 reads SYGVKD. The CDR3 sequence: CAISRPDGYTF. The CDR3, as DNA: TGTGCCATCAGCAGACCAGATGGCTACACCTTC.

This clonotype was seen only a few times. Relative to the germline gene, one junction end is altered; a read error may explain this. V usage is TRBV4-3 and J usage is TRBJ2-3; D call uncertain. Germline CDR1 and CDR2: LGHNA and YSLEER. CDR3 length: 15 amino acids. CDR3 loop: CASSQSPQATDTQYF. DNA for the CDR3: TGTGCCAGCAGCCAATCGCCGCAGGCCACAGATACGCAGTATTTT.

This clonotype occurred a few times. This chain uses TRBV5-1 with TRBJ2-7; tentatively, D is TRBD1 or TRBD2 (5 bases each). From germline, CDR1 is SGHRS and CDR2 YFSETQ. The CDR3 consists of 13 residues. The V end was cut by 4 bases, the J end by 6 bases, with 14 bases between. This CDR3 reads CASSPREGAEQYF. For the CDR3, the DNA is TGCGCCAGCAGCCCCCGGGAAGGGGCCGAGCAGTACTTC.

This clonotype was observed a few times. The J gene is TRBJ1-2, the V gene TRBV14; possible D gene TRBD1, 5 bases. The CDR3 covers 16 residues. Germline V lookup: CDR1 SGHDN, CDR2 FVKESK. V was cut by 1 base and J by 6 bases, with 18 bases left in between. As DNA, the CDR3 is TGTGCCAGCAGCCAAGGTCTGGGGGGAGTAAGACATGGCTACACCTTC. It specifies CASSQGLGGVRHGYTF.

Relative to its sample, this clonotype is medium-sized. The V call is TRBV30, the J call TRBJ2-7; 7 nucleotides align to TRBD2. The CDR3 contains 15 residues. Germline assignment: CDR1 GTSNPN and CDR2 SVGIG (reference sequence). With V trimmed by 6 bases and J by 2 bases, 13 bases remained unmatched. The CDR3 DNA is TGTGCCTGCCGTTCACGCGGGAGTGTCGCCTACGAGCAGTACTTC. It encodes CACRSRGSVAYEQYF. The full variable domain, in which reference TRBV30 and TRBJ2-7 provide the parts outside the CDR3, is SQTIHQWPATLVQPVGSPLSLECTVEGTSNPNLYWYRQAAGRGLQLLFYSVGIGQISSEVPQNLSASRPQDRQFILSSKKLLLSDSGFYLCACRSRGSVAYEQYFGPGTRLTVT.

The rearrangement joins TRBV27 to TRBJ2-7; 8 nucleotides line up with TRBD2. V shed 8 bases and J 2 bases; nucleotides not matched to a gene: 5. The CDR3 totals 13 residues. Germline assignment: CDR1 MNHEY and CDR2 SMNVEV (reference sequence). The CDR3 nucleotides read TGTGCCAGCGGTAGCGGGAACCCCTACGAGCAGTACTTC. The encoded protein is CASGSGNPYEQYF.

This clonotype is labeled as medium-sized (0.01 to 0.1%). V usage is TRBV6-5 and J usage is TRBJ1-1; TRBD1 might be the D (5 bases). Trimming removed 10 bases from V and 5 bases from J, with 17 bases in between. The germline CDR1 and CDR2 sequences are MNHEY and SVGAGI. The length of the CDR3 is 13 residues. The CDR3 loop reads CATVEGWGTEAFF. The CDR3 nucleotides are TGTGCCACCGTGGAGGGCTGGGGGACTGAAGCTTTCTTT.

This clonotype was seen more than once but under ten times. The V and J genes are TRBV20-1 and TRBJ2-5; the D gene is possibly TRBD2 (6 bases). CDR3 length equals 13 residues. V was trimmed by 5 bases and J by 2 bases, leaving 12 bases between them. CDR1 is DFQATT and CDR2 is SNEGSKA in the germline V gene (reference sequence). CDR3 nucleotides: TGCAGTGCTCCAGGGACTCCGCAAGAGACCCAGTACTTC. Its protein product is CSAPGTPQETQYF.

The V call is TRBV5-1, the J call TRBJ2-7, with 8 bases aligning to TRBD1. This CDR3 is built from 14 residues. CDR1 is SGHRS, CDR2 YFSETQ, per germline. Unmatched junction bases numbered 4, after V lost 0 bases and J lost 5 bases. The CDR3 nucleotides are TGCGCCAGCAGCTTGGACGGACAGGGAAACGAGCAGTACTTC. This encodes CASSLDGQGNEQYF.

Concerning this clonotype: Relative to the germline gene, one junction end is altered; a read error may explain this. CDR3 in amino acids: CASSVGRAVGEKLFF. In DNA, the CDR3 is TGTGCCAGCAGCGTAGGGAGGGCGGTCGGTGAAAAACTGTTTTTT. The chain carries TRBV13 and TRBJ1-4; the D is unclear. This CDR3 comprises 15 residues. Germline V gives CDR1 PRHDT, CDR2 FYEKMQ (reference sequence).